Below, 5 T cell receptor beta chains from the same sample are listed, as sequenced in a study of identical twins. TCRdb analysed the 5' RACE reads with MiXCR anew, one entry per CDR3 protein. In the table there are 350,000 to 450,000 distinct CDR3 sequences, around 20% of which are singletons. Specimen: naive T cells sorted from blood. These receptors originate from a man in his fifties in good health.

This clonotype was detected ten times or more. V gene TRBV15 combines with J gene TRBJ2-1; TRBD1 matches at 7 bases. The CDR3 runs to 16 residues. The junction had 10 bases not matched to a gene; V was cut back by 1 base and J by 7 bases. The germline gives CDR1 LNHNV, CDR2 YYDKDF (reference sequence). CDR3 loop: CATSRGQGRQFNEQFF. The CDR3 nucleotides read TGTGCCACCAGCAGAGGACAGGGAAGACAGTTTAATGAGCAGTTCTTC.

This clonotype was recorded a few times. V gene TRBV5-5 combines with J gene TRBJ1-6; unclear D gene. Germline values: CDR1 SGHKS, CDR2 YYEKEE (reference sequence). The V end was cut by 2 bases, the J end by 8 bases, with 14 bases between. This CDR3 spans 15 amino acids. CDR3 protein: CASSLEAYLDSPLHF. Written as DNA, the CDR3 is TGTGCCAGCAGCTTAGAAGCTTACTTAGATTCACCCCTCCACTTT.

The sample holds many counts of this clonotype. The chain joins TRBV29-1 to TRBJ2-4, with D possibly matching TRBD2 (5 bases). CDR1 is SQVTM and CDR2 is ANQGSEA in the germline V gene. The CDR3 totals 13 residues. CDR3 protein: CSVGGLAKNIQYF. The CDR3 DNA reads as TGCAGTGTCGGTGGACTAGCCAAAAACATTCAGTACTTC.

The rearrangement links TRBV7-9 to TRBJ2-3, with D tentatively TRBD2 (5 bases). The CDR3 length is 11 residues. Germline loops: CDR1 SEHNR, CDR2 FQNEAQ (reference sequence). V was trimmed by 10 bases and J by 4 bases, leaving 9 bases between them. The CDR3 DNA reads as TGTGCCATCTCGGAGGCAGATACGCAGTATTTT. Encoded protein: CAISEADTQYF.

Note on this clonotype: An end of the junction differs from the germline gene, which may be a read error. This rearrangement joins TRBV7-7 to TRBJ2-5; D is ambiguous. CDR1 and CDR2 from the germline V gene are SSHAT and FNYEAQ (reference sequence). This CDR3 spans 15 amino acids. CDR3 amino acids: CASSSHERYSETQYF. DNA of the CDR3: TGTGCTAGCAGCTCCCACGAACGTTACTCAGAGACCCAGTACTTC.